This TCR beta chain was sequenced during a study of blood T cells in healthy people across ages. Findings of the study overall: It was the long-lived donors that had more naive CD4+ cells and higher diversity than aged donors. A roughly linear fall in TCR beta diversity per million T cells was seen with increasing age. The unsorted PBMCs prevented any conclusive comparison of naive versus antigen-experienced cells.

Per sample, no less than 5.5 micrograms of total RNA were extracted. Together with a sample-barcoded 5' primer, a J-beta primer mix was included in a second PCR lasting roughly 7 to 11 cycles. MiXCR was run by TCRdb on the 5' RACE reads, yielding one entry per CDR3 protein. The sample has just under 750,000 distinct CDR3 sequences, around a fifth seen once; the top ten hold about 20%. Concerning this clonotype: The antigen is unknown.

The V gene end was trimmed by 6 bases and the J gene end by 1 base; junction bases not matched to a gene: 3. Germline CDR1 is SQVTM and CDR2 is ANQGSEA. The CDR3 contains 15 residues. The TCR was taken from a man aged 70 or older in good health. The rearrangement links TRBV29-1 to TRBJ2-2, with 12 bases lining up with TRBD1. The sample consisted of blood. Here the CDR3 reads CSVRDRGLNTGELFF. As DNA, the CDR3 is TGCAGCGTCCGGGACAGGGGGCTGAACACCGGGGAGCTGTTTTTT.